The 4 T cell receptor beta chains listed next were all sequenced from one sample in a study of blood T cell repertoires in COVID-19 (TCRdb year 2020). Library prep was done by the immunoSEQ multiplex PCR assay. Entries here come from immuneACCESS through TCRdb and include only in-frame sequences with V and J called. Some clones fail to appear in such tables; in the studies checked, an unresolved V gene covers under half of the shortfall, and the cause of the remainder is unknown. In all, the sample holds about 210,000 clones, and under 90% of those were seen once. 8.5% to 10% of the sample is held by the ten biggest clonotypes. Input material: PBMCs or T cells enriched from blood (not recorded which). The source is a woman in her forties or fifties with acute COVID-19.

The chain combines TRBV7-2 with TRBJ2-3, with 8 bases matching TRBD2. The CDR3 spans 16 residues. In germline, CDR1 is SGHTA, CDR2 FQGNSA. The V segment lost 5 bases and the J segment 3 bases; nucleotides outside the gene matches: 10. The CDR3 DNA is TGTGCCAGCAGCCCTAAGCCGGGACTAGGTACAGATACGCAGTATTTT. Protein: CASSPKPGLGTDTQYF. The complete variable domain, with remaining parts taken from reference TRBV7-2 and TRBJ2-3, reads GAGVSQSPSNKVTEKGKDVELRCDPISGHTALYWYRQSLGQGLEFLIYFQGNSAPDKSGLPSDRFSAERTGGSVSTLTIQRTQQEDSAVYLCASSPKPGLGTDTQYFGPGTRLTVL.

V is TRBV5-6 and J is TRBJ2-7; 7 positions match TRBD1. CDR1 and CDR2 from the germline V gene are SGHDT and YYEEEE. V shed 4 bases and J 3 bases; nucleotides not matched to a gene: 7. This CDR3 spans 14 amino acids. In DNA, the CDR3 is TGTGCCAGCAGCGCAATGGGACAGCTCTACGAGCAGTACTTC. Its protein product is CASSAMGQLYEQYF.

This clone has more than one count but fewer than ten. V usage is TRBV30 and J usage is TRBJ1-2, with a weak D call TRBD1 (5 bases). There are 12 residues in the CDR3. Germline loops: CDR1 GTSNPN, CDR2 SVGIG (reference sequence). The V end was cut by 0 bases, the J end by 8 bases, with 10 bases between. As DNA, the CDR3 is TGTGCCTGGAGTGTACAGGCTTCGGGCTACACCTTC. It translates to CAWSVQASGYTF. Using reference TRBV30 and TRBJ1-2 for the parts outside the CDR3, the full variable domain is SQTIHQWPATLVQPVGSPLSLECTVEGTSNPNLYWYRQAAGRGLQLLFYSVGIGQISSEVPQNLSASRPQDRQFILSSKKLLLSDSGFYLCAWSVQASGYTFGSGTRLTVV.

The V gene is TRBV6-4, the J gene TRBJ2-3, with 8 bases aligning to TRBD1. The ends lost 3 bases at V and 4 bases at J; junction bases unmatched: 6. Germline CDR1 reads MRHNA; CDR2 reads SNTAGT. This CDR3 has 15 amino acids. The CDR3 DNA reads as TGTGCCAGCAGTGAAAGGACAGGGCATCCAGATACGCAGTATTTT. This gives the protein CASSERTGHPDTQYF.